The 9 T cell receptor beta chains presented below share a single source sample, sequenced in a study of post-analysis software for immune sequencing data. General study findings and limits: TRBV segments more frequent in patients than in controls numbered five and included TRBV5-6, TRBV5-1 and TRBV20-1.

Unique molecular identifiers tagged the TCR beta cDNA libraries. MiXCR was run by TCRdb on the PCR reads, yielding one entry per CDR3 protein. The table has some 800,000 distinct CDR3 sequences, around 46% seen once. Their antigen targets remain unknown. Source material: blood. The origin of the receptors is a girl aged 10 to 17 with multiple sclerosis.

The chain joins TRBV5-1 to TRBJ2-3; 10 nucleotides line up with TRBD2. The CDR3 runs 21 residues. CDR1 is SGHRS and CDR2 is YFSETQ in the germline V gene. Trimming removed 4 bases from V and 0 bases from J; junction bases left unmatched: 20. The CDR3 sequence: CASSPYYRDLTSGTSTDTQYF. The CDR3 nucleotides are TGCGCCAGCAGCCCCTATTACCGTGATCTCACTAGCGGGACTAGCACAGATACGCAGTATTTT.

In this sample, this clonotype turned up a few times. The chain carries TRBV29-1 and TRBJ2-3; TRBD2 might be the D (6 bases). The ends were cut back, 6 bases at V and 8 bases at J, with 24 bases in the middle. The CDR3 has 15 amino acids. Germline V CDR1 and CDR2: SQVTM, ANQGSEA. CDR3 amino acids: CSVLPGGSLSGTQYF. The CDR3, as DNA: TGCAGCGTCCTCCCTGGAGGGAGTCTCTCCGGTACGCAGTATTTT.

In regard to this clonotype: The germline gene is not matched at one end of the junction; a read error may be the cause. The chain combines TRBV6-6 with TRBJ2-3; D is uncertain. Germline CDR1 is MNHNY and CDR2 is SVGAGI (reference sequence). The CDR3 covers 13 residues. CDR3 loop: CASSWTYTDTQYF. CDR3 nucleotides: TGTGCCAGTAGTTGGACCTACACAGATACGCAGTATTTT.

The V call is TRBV12-3 or TRBV12-4, the J call TRBJ1-1; D might be TRBD1 (5 bases). The length of the CDR3 is 13 residues. V lost 4 bases to trimming and J lost 6 bases, with 12 bases between them. The CDR3 region has the DNA TGTGCCAGCAGTTGGGGGACGTACGCTGAAGCTTTCTTT. It encodes CASSWGTYAEAFF.

The rearrangement joins TRBV20-1 to TRBJ2-7; 10 bases fit TRBD2. Germline-derived CDR1 and CDR2 are DFQATT and SNEGSKA (reference sequence). V trimming: 3 bases; J trimming: 7 bases; junction bases outside the gene matches: 9. This CDR3 contains 14 residues. The CDR3 DNA reads TGCAGTGCTAGTGGCCTAGCGGGAGTGGGAGAGCAGTACTTC. Amino acid sequence: CSASGLAGVGEQYF.

This chain links TRBV7-2 with TRBJ1-6; possible D gene TRBD1, 6 bases. The CDR3 is 14 amino acids. CDR1 is SGHTA, CDR2 FQGNSA, per germline. Trimming took off 7 bases at V and 9 bases at J, with 16 bases between the two ends. DNA of the CDR3: TGTGCCAGCACCCTTGCCAGGGGCTCTTCACCCCTCCACTTT. Its protein is CASTLARGSSPLHF.

This clonotype was counted a few times. The chain couples TRBV7-3 to TRBJ2-1; TRBD2 matches 8 bases. Unmatched junction bases numbered 2, after V lost 3 bases and J lost 1 base. The CDR3 is made up of 15 amino acids. CDR1 and CDR2 (germline): SGHTA, FQGTGA. The CDR3 protein is CASSFLAGSYNEQFF. The CDR3 DNA reads as TGTGCCAGCAGCTTTTTAGCGGGATCCTACAATGAGCAGTTCTTC. The whole variable domain, filled in from reference TRBV7-3 and TRBJ2-1, reads GAGVSQTPSNKVTEKGKYVELRCDPISGHTALYWYRQSLGQGPEFLIYFQGTGAADDSGLPNDRFFAVRPEGSVSTLKIQRTERGDSAVYLCASSFLAGSYNEQFFGPGTRLTVL.

This rearrangement joins TRBV7-2 to TRBJ2-1; TRBD2 agrees at 12 bases. J was trimmed by 9 bases and V by 5 bases; bases with no gene match: 5. From germline, CDR1 is SGHTA and CDR2 FQGNSA. There are 14 residues in the CDR3. CDR3 region: CASSKTSGSSEQFF. Here the CDR3 DNA reads TGTGCCAGCAGCAAGACTAGCGGGAGCTCTGAGCAGTTCTTC.

The chain joins TRBV20-1 to TRBJ2-1; tentative D call: TRBD2 (6 bases). The CDR3 is 17 amino acids. V shed 0 bases and J shed 3 bases, with 18 bases lying between them. The germline gives CDR1 DFQATT, CDR2 SNEGSKA (reference sequence). Here the CDR3 DNA reads TGCAGTGCTAGAGATGGGTCTATGTGGGACTTCTACAATGAGCAGTTCTTC. Translation gives CSARDGSMWDFYNEQFF.